A selection of T cell receptor beta chains follows, all from one sample in a study of T cells in Graves' hyperthyroidism and ophthalmopathy. TCRdb fed the multiplex PCR reads into MiXCR, producing one record per CDR3 protein. The table includes about 420,000 distinct CDR3 sequences, roughly 15% detected once. Sequenced material: blood. The receptors shown here come from a young woman with Graves' hyperthyroidism. The CDR3 runs from the conserved cysteine through the conserved F or W. D genes are given only for firm matches. Size tells how often a clone was seen (once, few, many) or the class of an expanded clone, and some rows leave it out.

clone_size	d_call	v_call	j_call	cdr3_aa	cdr3_nt
many	NA	TRBV27	TRBJ2-5	CASSPRPQETQYF	TGTGCCAGCAGTCCGCGGCCACAAGAGACCCAGTACTTC
few	NA	TRBV18	TRBJ1-2	CASSPSLDTGYTF	TGTGCCAGCTCACCCAGTTTGGACACTGGCTACACCTTC
NA	TRBD2	TRBV25-1	TRBJ2-1	CASSEPTLAGIRNEQFF	TGTGCCAGCAGTGAGCCTACGCTAGCGGGGATACGGAATGAGCAGTTCTTC
many	TRBD2	TRBV3-1	TRBJ2-1	CASSRGGGAYNEQFF	TGTGCCAGCAGCCGGGGGGGAGGCGCCTACAATGAGCAGTTCTTC
many	NA	TRBV12-3/TRBV12-4	TRBJ2-1	CASSHRGGSSYNEQFF	TGTGCCAGCAGTCACAGAGGCGGCTCGTCCTACAATGAGCAGTTCTTC
many	NA	TRBV6-1	TRBJ1-1	CASSPNRAGAFF	TGTGCCAGCAGTCCTAACAGGGCGGGTGCTTTCTTT
few	TRBD1	TRBV20-1	TRBJ1-2	CSARPRTGFDGYTF	TGCAGTGCTAGACCTCGGACAGGGTTCGATGGCTACACCTTC
many	NA	TRBV3-1	TRBJ2-5	CASSQELQETQYF	TGTGCCAGCAGCCAAGAACTTCAAGAGACCCAGTACTTC
many	NA	TRBV15	TRBJ1-5	CATSRGRTGNQPQHF	TGTGCCACCAGCAGAGGGCGGACGGGTAATCAGCCCCAGCATTTT
many	NA	TRBV30	TRBJ1-2	CAWTVNYGYTF	TGTGCCTGGACCGTTAACTATGGCTACACCTTC
NA	TRBD1	TRBV5-1	TRBJ2-7	CASSLVGQLQYF	TGCGCCAGCAGCTTGGTGGGACAGCTGCAGTACTTC
many	NA	TRBV4-1	TRBJ1-2	CASSLGGTYGYTF	TGCGCCAGCAGCCTGGGGGGAACCTATGGCTACACCTTC
many	NA	TRBV12-3/TRBV12-4	TRBJ1-1	CASSLDQRAFF	TGTGCCAGCAGTTTAGATCAGCGGGCTTTCTTT
many	TRBD1	TRBV12-3/TRBV12-4	TRBJ2-7	CASSPHSGTGNSEQYF	TGTGCCAGCAGTCCACACTCCGGGACAGGGAATAGCGAGCAGTACTTC
many	NA	TRBV28	TRBJ1-2	CASSRIYPDFNYGYTF	TGTGCCAGCAGTAGAATATACCCAGACTTCAACTATGGCTACACCTTC
NA	NA	TRBV5-6	TRBJ1-3	CASSPWVEIWSGNTIYF	TGTGCCAGCAGCCCCTGGGTGGAAATCTGGTCTGGAAACACCATATATTTT
few	NA	TRBV12-3/TRBV12-4	TRBJ2-6	CASRRDLFSGANVLTF	TGTGCCAGCAGACGCGACCTGTTCTCTGGGGCCAACGTCCTGACTTTC
NA	NA	TRBV30	TRBJ2-6	CAWSGGAGANVLTF	TGTGCCTGGAGTGGTGGGGCGGGGGCCAACGTCCTGACTTTC
many	NA	TRBV7-7	TRBJ2-2	CASSPRTLNTGELFF	TGTGCTAGCAGCCCGAGGACTCTGAACACCGGGGAGCTGTTTTTT
few	NA	TRBV7-6	TRBJ1-3	CASSLGVTGNTIYF	TGTGCCAGCAGCTTAGGGGTAACTGGAAACACCATATATTTT
many	NA	TRBV27	TRBJ2-7	CASKNGNYEQYF	TGTGCCAGTAAAAACGGGAACTACGAGCAGTACTTC
many	TRBD1	TRBV7-2	TRBJ1-1	CASSLTGDTTEAFF	TGTGCCAGCAGCCTCACAGGGGATACCACTGAAGCTTTCTTT
many	TRBD1	TRBV25-1	TRBJ2-7	CASSPLEGQGAREQYF	TGTGCCAGCAGTCCTCTCGAGGGACAGGGGGCGCGGGAGCAGTACTTC
many	NA	TRBV2	TRBJ2-7	CASSVSAAGGDYEQYF	TGTGCCAGCAGTGTGTCAGCCGCCGGGGGAGACTACGAGCAGTACTTC